The clone carrying this T cell receptor (beta chain) was seen at least ten times. The target antigen is unknown. The data derive from a study of CD8 T cells in ankylosing spondylitis. V gave up 4 bases and J gave up 3 bases; unmatched junction bases: 5. The CDR3 has 15 amino acids. Germline lookup yields CDR1 SQVTM and CDR2 ANQGSEA. General study points: Ankylosing spondylitis blood seemed to carry a telltale TCR beta motif made of several highly homologous variants. Past studies reported some motif variants in reactive arthritis synovial fluid and blood. Relatively scarce in peripheral blood, disease-linked clones were CD8+. Disease-linked clones were reportedly significantly enriched in matched ankylosing spondylitis synovial fluid.

By quantitative 5'-RACE with molecular barcodes, the TCR beta libraries were made. TCRdb passed the 5' RACE reads through MiXCR, listing each CDR3 protein once. The data show approximately 550,000 distinct CDR3 sequences, over 9.5% seen once. This receptor was identified in a male donor with ankylosing spondylitis. The sample comprised blood, either unsorted or a sorted T cell fraction (not recorded which). The rearrangement links TRBV29-1 to TRBJ2-2; 10 positions agree with TRBD2. CDR3: CSVAPLAGDTGELFF. In DNA form, the CDR3 reads TGCAGCGTTGCCCCCCTAGCGGGAGACACCGGGGAGCTGTTTTTT.